The source of this TCR beta chain is a study of blood T cell repertoires in COVID-19. Study summary: Sites in the United States, Italy and Spain provided acute and convalescent COVID-19 samples. PBMCs, B-cell-depleted T cells, or T cells provided the cDNA or gDNA that made up the material.

Profiled with immunoSEQ multiplex PCR; TCRdb holds only in-frame clones, not every one. The table lists a few hundred thousand clones, about 79% of them singletons. Trimming removed 1 base from V and 6 bases from J, with 10 bases in between. The CDR3 totals 15 residues. The germline V gene encodes CDR1 MNHEY and CDR2 SVGEGT. The chain is built from TRBV6-2 or TRBV6-3 and TRBJ1-6; no firm D call. Sequencing was performed on peripheral blood. The sequence was obtained from a middle-aged woman who had recovered from COVID-19. In DNA, the CDR3 is TGTGCCAGCAGTTACTACGGTCACCTTAATTCACCCCTCCACTTT. This translates into CASSYYGHLNSPLHF.